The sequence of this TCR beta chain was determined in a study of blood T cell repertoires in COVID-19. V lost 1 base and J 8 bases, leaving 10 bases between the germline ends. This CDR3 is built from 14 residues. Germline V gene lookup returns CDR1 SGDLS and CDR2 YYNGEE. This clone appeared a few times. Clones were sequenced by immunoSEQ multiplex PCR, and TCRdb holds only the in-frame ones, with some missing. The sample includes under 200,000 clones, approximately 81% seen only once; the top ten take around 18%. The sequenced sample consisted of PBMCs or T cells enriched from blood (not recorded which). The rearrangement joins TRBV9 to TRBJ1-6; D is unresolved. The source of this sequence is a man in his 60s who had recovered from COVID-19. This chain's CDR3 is CASSVTGMDSPLHF. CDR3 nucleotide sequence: TGTGCCAGCAGCGTAACCGGGATGGATTCACCCCTCCACTTT.